This TCR beta chain originates from a study of OX40 agonist ivuxolimab in advanced cancers. Study in general: Six ivuxolimab dose levels, 0.01 to 10 mg/kg, were given intravenously every 2 weeks. Patients enrolled in dose escalation were diagnosed with hepatocellular carcinoma, melanoma, renal cell or head and neck cancer.

This CDR3 region has 11 residues. The data were produced by immunoSEQ multiplex PCR, yet TCRdb's version contains in-frame clones alone and is incomplete. The table has 65,000 to 90,000 clones, 70% to 90% seen once. J is TRBJ1-4 and V is TRBV12-1. TRBV12-1 is a pseudogene segment. The sequenced sample was CD4+ or CD8+ T cells sorted from blood, obtained in a trial of the OX40 agonist ivuxolimab. This TCR came from an adult with an advanced solid tumor such as melanoma, head and neck, liver or kidney cancer. CDR3 amino acids: CASSSRWKLFF. Written as DNA, the CDR3 is TGTGCCAGCAGCTCCCGGTGGAAACTGTTTTTT.